Listed below are T cell receptor beta chains from one sample, sequenced in a study of memory CD4+ T cells and cytomegalovirus serostatus. TCRdb keeps only in-frame clones here, not all; method: immunoSEQ multiplex PCR. Among about 56,000 clones listed, around 79% were seen once. Source material: memory CD4+ T cells from blood. These receptors were obtained from an adult in good health and CMV-seropositive. CDR3s include the opening cysteine and the closing phenylalanine or tryptophan. Some rows mark clone size as missing; the rest say once, few, many or name a class of expanded clone.

>TRBV28|15|few
CASSILAGGTYEQYF
>TRBV4-3|19|.
CASSLIPGRLGTSNQPQHF
>TRBV25-1|16|.
CASSESGTGEVNEQFF
>TRBV11-1|15|.
CASSLSPDSSYEQYF
>TRBV18|13|.
CASSPGQGTEAFF
>TRBV20-1|11|.
CSARAEETQYF
>TRBV11-3|12|many
CASSLTGAKYTF
>TRBV4-3|16|.
CASSQETGPSAQPQHF
>TRBV21-1|17|.
CASFYGVGNSGNQPQHF
>TRBV15|15|.
CATSRDPGRGNTIYF
>TRBV5-1|16|few
CASSPNSRGSSYEQYF
>TRBV7-9|14|.
CASSLGSLNNEQFF
>TRBV4-1|14|.
CASSQGKVQETQYF
>TRBV27|14|.
CASSHGLAGETQYF
>TRBV2|12|.
CAHGQGVYEQYF
>TRBV29-1|13|.
CSVGQGDNQPQHF
>TRBV29-1|12|.
CSVGGEVGWQYF
>TRBV7-2|11|.
CASSSFETQYF